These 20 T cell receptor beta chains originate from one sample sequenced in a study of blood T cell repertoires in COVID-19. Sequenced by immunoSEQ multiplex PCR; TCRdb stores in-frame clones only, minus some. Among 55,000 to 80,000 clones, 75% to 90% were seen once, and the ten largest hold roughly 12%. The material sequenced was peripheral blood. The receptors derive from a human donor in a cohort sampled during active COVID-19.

The CDR3 nucleotides are TGTGCCAGCTCACAGACAGGGGATTCAAACACTGAAGCTTTCTTT. Translating gives CASSQTGDSNTEAFF. This chain uses TRBV18 with TRBJ1-1; 8 bases align to TRBD1. In germline, CDR1 is KGHSH, CDR2 LQKENI. The V segment lost 4 bases and the J segment 2 bases; nucleotides outside the gene matches: 6. The CDR3 has 15 amino acids.

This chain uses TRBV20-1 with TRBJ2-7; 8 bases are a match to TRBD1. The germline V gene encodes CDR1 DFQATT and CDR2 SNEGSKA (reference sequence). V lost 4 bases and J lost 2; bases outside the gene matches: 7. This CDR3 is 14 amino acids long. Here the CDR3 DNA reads TGCAGTGCTACTGACAGGGGCCATCCCTACGAGCAGTACTTC. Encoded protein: CSATDRGHPYEQYF.

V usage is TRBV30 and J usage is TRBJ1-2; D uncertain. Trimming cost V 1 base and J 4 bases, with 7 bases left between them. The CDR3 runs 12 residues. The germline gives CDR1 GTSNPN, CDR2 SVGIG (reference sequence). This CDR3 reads CAWSGAIYGYTF. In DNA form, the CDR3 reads TGTGCCTGGAGTGGGGCCATCTATGGCTACACCTTC.

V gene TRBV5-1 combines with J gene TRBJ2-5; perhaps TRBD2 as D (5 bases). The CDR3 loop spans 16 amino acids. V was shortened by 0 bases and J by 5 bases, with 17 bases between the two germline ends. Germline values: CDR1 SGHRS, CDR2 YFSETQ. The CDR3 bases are TGCGCCAGCAGCTTGGGGGCGTCTAGCTATCGGGAGACCCAGTACTTC. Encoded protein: CASSLGASSYRETQYF.

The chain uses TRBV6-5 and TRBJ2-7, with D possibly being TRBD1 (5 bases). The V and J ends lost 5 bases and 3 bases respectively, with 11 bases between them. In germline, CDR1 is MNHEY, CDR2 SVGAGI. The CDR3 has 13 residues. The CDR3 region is CASSRTQGYEQYF. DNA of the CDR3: TGTGCCAGCAGTCGTACCCAGGGCTACGAGCAGTACTTC.

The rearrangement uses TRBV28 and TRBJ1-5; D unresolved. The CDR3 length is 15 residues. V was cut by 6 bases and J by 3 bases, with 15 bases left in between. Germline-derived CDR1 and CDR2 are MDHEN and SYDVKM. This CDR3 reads CASSPSPRYNQPQHF. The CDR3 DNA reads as TGTGCCAGCAGCCCGTCCCCCCGTTACAATCAGCCCCAGCATTTT.

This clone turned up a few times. The CDR3 sequence: CATSRSLAGDTDTQYF. CDR3 bases: TGTGCCACCAGCAGATCACTAGCGGGGGACACAGATACGCAGTATTTT. The chain recombines TRBV15 with TRBJ2-3; TRBD2 matches at 11 bases. With V trimmed by 2 bases and J by 2 bases, 3 bases remained unmatched. CDR3 length: 16 residues. Germline-derived CDR1 and CDR2 are LNHNV and YYDKDF (reference sequence).

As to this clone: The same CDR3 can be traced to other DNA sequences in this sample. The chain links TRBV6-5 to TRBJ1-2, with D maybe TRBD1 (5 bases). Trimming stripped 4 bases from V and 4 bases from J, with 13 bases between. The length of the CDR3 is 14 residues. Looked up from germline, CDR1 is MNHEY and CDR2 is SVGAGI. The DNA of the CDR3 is TGTGCCAGCAGTTCCCCCGGCACAGGCTATGGCTACACCTTC. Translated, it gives CASSSPGTGYGYTF.

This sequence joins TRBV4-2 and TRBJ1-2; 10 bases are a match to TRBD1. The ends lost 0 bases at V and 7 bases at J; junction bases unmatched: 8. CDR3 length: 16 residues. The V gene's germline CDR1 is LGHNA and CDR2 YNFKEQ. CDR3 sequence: CASSQERQGAWFGYTF. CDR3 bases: TGTGCCAGCAGCCAAGAGAGACAGGGGGCCTGGTTTGGCTACACCTTC.

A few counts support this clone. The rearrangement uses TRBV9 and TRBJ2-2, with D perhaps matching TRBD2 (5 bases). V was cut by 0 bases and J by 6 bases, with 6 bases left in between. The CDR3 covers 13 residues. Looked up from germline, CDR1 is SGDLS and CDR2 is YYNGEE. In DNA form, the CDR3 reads TGTGCCAGCAGCGTAGGAGGGCCCGGGGAGCTGTTTTTT. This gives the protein CASSVGGPGELFF.

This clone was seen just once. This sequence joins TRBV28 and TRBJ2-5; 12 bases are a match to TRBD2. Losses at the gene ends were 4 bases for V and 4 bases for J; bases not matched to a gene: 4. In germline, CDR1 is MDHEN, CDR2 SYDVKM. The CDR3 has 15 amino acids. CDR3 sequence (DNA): TGTGCCAGCAGTTCGGGGACTAGCGGGTCAGAGACCCAGTACTTC. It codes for CASSSGTSGSETQYF.

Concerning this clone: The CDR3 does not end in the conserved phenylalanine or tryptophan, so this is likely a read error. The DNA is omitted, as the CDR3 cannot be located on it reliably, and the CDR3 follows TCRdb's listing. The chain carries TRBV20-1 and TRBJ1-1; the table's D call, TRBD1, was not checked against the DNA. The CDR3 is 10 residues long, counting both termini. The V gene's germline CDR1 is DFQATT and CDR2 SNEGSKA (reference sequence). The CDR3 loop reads CSARQFNHLA.

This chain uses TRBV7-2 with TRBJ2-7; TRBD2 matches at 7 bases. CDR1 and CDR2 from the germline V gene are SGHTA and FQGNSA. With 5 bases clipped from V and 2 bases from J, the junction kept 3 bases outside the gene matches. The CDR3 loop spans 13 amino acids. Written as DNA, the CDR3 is TGTGCCAGCAGCACTGGGACTACCTACGAGCAGTACTTC. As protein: CASSTGTTYEQYF.

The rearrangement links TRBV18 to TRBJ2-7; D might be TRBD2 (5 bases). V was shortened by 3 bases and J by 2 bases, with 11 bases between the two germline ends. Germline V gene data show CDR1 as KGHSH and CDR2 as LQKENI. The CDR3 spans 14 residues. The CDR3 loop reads CASSPYSGPYEQYF. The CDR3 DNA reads TGTGCCAGCTCACCCTACAGCGGACCCTACGAGCAGTACTTC.

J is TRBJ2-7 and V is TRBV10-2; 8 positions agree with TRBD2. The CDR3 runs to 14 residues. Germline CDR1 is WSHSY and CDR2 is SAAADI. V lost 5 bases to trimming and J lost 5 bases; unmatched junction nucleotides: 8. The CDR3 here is CASSSEGTRDEQYF. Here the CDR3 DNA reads TGCGCCAGCAGTTCAGAGGGGACTAGGGACGAGCAGTACTTC.

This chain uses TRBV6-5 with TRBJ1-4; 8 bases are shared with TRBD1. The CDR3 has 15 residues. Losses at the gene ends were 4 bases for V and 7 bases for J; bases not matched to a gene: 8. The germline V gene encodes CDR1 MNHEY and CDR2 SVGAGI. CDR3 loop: CASSSQGAVGEKLFF. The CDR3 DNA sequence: TGTGCCAGCAGTTCCCAGGGGGCTGTCGGTGAAAAACTGTTTTTT.

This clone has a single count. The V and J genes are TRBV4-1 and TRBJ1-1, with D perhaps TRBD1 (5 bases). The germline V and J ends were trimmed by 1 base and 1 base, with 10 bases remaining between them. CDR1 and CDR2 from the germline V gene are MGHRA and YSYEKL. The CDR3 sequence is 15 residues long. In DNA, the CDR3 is TGCGCCAGCAGCCAAGCAGGGTTTCAGAACACTGAAGCTTTCTTT. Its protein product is CASSQAGFQNTEAFF.

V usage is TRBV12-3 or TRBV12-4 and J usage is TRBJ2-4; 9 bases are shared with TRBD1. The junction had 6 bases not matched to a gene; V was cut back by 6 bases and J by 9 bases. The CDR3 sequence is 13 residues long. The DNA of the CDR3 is TGTGCCAGCAGCACCCCGGGACAGGGCATTCAGTACTTC. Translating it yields CASSTPGQGIQYF.

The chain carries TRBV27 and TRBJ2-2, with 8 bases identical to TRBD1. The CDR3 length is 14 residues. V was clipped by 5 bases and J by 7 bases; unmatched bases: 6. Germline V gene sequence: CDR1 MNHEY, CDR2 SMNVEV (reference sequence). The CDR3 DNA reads TGTGCCAGCAGTAGACAGGGGAGCGGCGGGGAGCTGTTTTTT. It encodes CASSRQGSGGELFF.

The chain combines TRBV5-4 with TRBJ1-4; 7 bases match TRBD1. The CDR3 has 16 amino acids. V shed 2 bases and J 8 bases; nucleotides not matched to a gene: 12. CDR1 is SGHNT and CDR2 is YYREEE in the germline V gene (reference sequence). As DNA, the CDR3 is TGTGCCAGCAGCTTTAGGGGGCCAGGGGGTCGGGAAAAACTGTTTTTT. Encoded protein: CASSFRGPGGREKLFF.